These 20 T cell receptor beta chains came from one sample sequenced in a study of T cells expressing NK-cell markers. TCRdb reanalyzed the 5' RACE reads and collapses them to one entry per CDR3 protein, without DNA. This listing includes roughly 180,000 distinct CDR3 sequences. Sample: blood T cells: a sorted CD56 or NKG2C T cell subset, CD4+ or CD8+ T cells, or bulk PBMC T cells (not recorded which). These receptors came from a woman between 18 and 70 years old in good health.

V is TRBV5-1 and J is TRBJ1-4; TCRdb designates TRBD1, a call that cannot be tested without DNA. Germline lookup yields CDR1 SGHRS and CDR2 YFSETQ. The CDR3 covers 15 residues. The CDR3 loop reads CASSSDGQRNEKLFF.

V is TRBV20-1 and J is TRBJ2-7; TCRdb indicates TRBD2, and absent DNA this call remains unverified. From germline, CDR1 is DFQATT and CDR2 SNEGSKA (reference sequence). This CDR3 spans 18 amino acids. The CDR3: CSAKLTDRPGLAHYEQYF.

This rearrangement joins TRBV6-2 or TRBV6-3 to TRBJ2-7; TCRdb selects TRBD1, and the lack of DNA leaves this call unchecked. The CDR3 loop spans 13 amino acids. Germline V gives CDR1 MNHEY, CDR2 SVGEGT. The CDR3 here is CASRPDRAYEQYF.

The chain employs TRBV5-1 and TRBJ1-2; with no DNA, the TCRdb D assignment of TRBD1 cannot be verified. Germline V lookup: CDR1 SGHRS, CDR2 YFSETQ. The CDR3 consists of 15 residues. This chain's CDR3 is CASSPDWTARYGYTF.

The chain uses TRBV3-1 and TRBJ2-2. Germline V gene lookup returns CDR1 LGHDT and CDR2 YNNKEL (reference sequence). This CDR3 has 12 residues. The CDR3 protein is CASSQGPRELFF.

V is TRBV11-2 and J is TRBJ2-5; TCRdb picks TRBD2, but there is no DNA to check that call. This CDR3 has 17 amino acids. Germline-derived CDR1 and CDR2 are SGHAT and FQNNGV. CDR3 in amino acids: CASSLGASGGQQETQYF.

This chain links TRBV12-3 or TRBV12-4 with TRBJ1-2. The CDR3 covers 12 residues. The CDR3 reads CASSRGGGGYTF.

The chain joins TRBV11-1 to TRBJ2-4; as DNA is missing, the TRBD1 call by TCRdb cannot be tested. The CDR3 length is 19 residues. Germline loops: CDR1 SGHAT, CDR2 FQDESV (reference sequence). The CDR3 loop reads CASSFLWDRGNMTKNIQYF.

The chain combines TRBV20-1 with TRBJ1-6; TCRdb gives TRBD1 as the D gene, but with no DNA this cannot be confirmed. Germline CDR1 DFQATT, CDR2 SNEGSKA (reference sequence). The CDR3 totals 15 residues. The CDR3 is CSARDLGRANSPLHF.

This chain uses TRBV6-1 with TRBJ2-7; TCRdb reports TRBD1, a call that lacks DNA to check it against. CDR3 size: 15 residues. Germline V lookup: CDR1 MNHNS, CDR2 SASEGT. The CDR3 is CASSATRTGLYEQYF.

This sequence joins TRBV7-2 and TRBJ2-3; TCRdb indicates TRBD2, and absent DNA this call remains unverified. The CDR3 is 14 residues long. Germline V gene sequence: CDR1 SGHTA, CDR2 FQGNSA. The chain's CDR3 is CASSLAPSVNTQYF.

The chain recombines TRBV20-1 with TRBJ1-1. Germline CDR1 reads DFQATT; CDR2 reads SNEGSKA (reference sequence). This CDR3 spans 13 amino acids. CDR3 in amino acids: CSVREGMDTEAFF.

This sequence joins TRBV4-2 and TRBJ2-4; TCRdb proposes TRBD1, but this gene call is untestable without DNA. This CDR3 contains 20 residues. Per germline, CDR1 LGHNA and CDR2 YNFKEQ. Here the CDR3 reads CASSGTGTGGGWVAKNIQYF.

V and J are TRBV7-2 and TRBJ2-5; there is no DNA to check the TCRdb D call of TRBD2. Germline loops: CDR1 SGHTA, CDR2 FQGNSA. This CDR3 is built from 15 residues. This CDR3 is CASSLLGGLQETQYF.

The CDR3 here is CASSLSEGLRGYGYTF. The chain carries TRBV27 and TRBJ1-2. The CDR3 totals 16 residues. CDR1 is MNHEY and CDR2 is SMNVEV in the germline V gene (reference sequence).

The V and J genes are TRBV7-2 and TRBJ2-7. The germline gives CDR1 SGHTA, CDR2 FQGNSA. The CDR3 contains 14 residues. The CDR3 sequence: CASSLTFMVSEQYF.

This sequence joins TRBV7-3 and TRBJ2-3. Germline CDR1 is SGHTA and CDR2 is FQGTGA. The CDR3 has 14 residues. The CDR3 region is CASSSGLATDTQYF.

The chain couples TRBV9 to TRBJ2-2; TCRdb's D gene call, TRBD1, goes unchecked for lack of DNA. The CDR3 consists of 16 residues. From germline, CDR1 is SGDLS and CDR2 YYNGEE. CDR3 region: CASSGRDPWNTGELFF. Drawing the rest from reference TRBV9 and TRBJ2-2, the complete variable domain is DSGVTQTPKHLITATGQRVTLRCSPRSGDLSVYWYQQSLDQGLQFLIQYYNGEERAKGNILERFSAQQFPDLHSELNLSSLELGDSALYFCASSGRDPWNTGELFFGEGSRLTVL.

The chain has TRBV24-1 and TRBJ2-2; TCRdb names TRBD2, which stays unverified in the absence of DNA. Germline V gene lookup returns CDR1 KGHDR and CDR2 SFDVKD. This CDR3 is 13 amino acids long. The CDR3 loop reads CATGRVSAGELFF.

The chain joins TRBV20-1 to TRBJ2-1; no DNA is available, so the TRBD1 call from TCRdb remains unchecked. CDR1 and CDR2 (germline): DFQATT, SNEGSKA (reference sequence). The CDR3 sequence is 21 residues long. This CDR3 reads CSARALFRDREILSPYNEQFF.